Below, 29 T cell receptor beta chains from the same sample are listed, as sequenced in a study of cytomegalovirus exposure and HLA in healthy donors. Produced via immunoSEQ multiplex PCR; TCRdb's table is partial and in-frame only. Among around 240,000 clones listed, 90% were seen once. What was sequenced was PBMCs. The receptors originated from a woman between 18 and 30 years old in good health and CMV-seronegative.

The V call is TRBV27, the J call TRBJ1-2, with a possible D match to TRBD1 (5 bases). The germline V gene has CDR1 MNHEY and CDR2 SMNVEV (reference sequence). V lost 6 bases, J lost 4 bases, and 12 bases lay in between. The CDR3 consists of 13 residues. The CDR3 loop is CASSRGLIYGYTF. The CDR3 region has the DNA TGTGCCAGCAGCCGGGGACTGATCTATGGCTACACCTTC.

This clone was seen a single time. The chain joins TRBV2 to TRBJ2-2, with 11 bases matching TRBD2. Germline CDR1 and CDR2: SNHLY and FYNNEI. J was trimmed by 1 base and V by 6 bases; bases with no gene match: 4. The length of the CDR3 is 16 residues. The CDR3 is CASSPGTSGNTGELFF. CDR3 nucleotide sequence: TGTGCCAGCAGCCCGGGGACTAGCGGGAACACCGGGGAGCTGTTTTTT. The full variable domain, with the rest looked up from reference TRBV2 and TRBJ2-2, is EPEVTQTPSHQVTQMGQEVILRCVPISNHLYFYWYRQILGQKVEFLVSFYNNEISEKSEIFDDQFSVERPDGSNFTLKIRSTKLEDSAMYFCASSPGTSGNTGELFFGEGSRLTVL.

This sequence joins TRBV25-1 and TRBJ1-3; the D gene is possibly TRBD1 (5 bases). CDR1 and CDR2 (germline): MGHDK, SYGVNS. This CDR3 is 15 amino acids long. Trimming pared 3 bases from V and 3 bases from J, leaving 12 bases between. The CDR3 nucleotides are TGTGCCAGCAGTGACCCGCGGGGGTATGGAAACACCATATATTTT. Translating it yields CASSDPRGYGNTIYF.

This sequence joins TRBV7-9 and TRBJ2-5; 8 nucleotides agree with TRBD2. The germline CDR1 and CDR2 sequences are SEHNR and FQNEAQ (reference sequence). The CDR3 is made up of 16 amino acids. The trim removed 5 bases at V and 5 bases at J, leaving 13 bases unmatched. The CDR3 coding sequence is TGTGCCAGCAGCCCCTCCTGGGGTAGCGGGGTGGAGACCCAGTACTTC. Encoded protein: CASSPSWGSGVETQYF.

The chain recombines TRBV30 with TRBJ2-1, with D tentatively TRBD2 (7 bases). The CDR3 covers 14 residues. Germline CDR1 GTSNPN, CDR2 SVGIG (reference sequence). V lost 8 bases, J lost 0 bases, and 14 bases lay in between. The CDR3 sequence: CARGGDTSYNEQFF. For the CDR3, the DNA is TGTGCCAGAGGGGGGGACACCTCCTACAATGAGCAGTTCTTC.

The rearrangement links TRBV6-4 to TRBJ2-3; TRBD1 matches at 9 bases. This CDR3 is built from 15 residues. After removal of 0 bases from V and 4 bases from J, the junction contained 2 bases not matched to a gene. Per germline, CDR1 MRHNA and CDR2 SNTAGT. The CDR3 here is CASSDSGQGSDTQYF. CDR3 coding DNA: TGTGCCAGCAGTGACTCTGGACAGGGGTCAGATACGCAGTATTTT.

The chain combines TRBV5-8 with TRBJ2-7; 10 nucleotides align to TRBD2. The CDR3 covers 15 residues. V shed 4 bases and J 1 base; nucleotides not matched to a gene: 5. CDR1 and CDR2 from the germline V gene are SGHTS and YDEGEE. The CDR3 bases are TGTGCCAGCAGCAAGACTAGCGGGCTTTCCTACGAGCAGTACTTC. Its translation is CASSKTSGLSYEQYF.

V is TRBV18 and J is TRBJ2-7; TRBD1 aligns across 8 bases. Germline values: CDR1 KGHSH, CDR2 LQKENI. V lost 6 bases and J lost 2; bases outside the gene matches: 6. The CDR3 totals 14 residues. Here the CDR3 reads CASSRAGGPYEQYF. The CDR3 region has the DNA TGTGCCAGCTCGCGGGCAGGGGGCCCCTACGAGCAGTACTTC.

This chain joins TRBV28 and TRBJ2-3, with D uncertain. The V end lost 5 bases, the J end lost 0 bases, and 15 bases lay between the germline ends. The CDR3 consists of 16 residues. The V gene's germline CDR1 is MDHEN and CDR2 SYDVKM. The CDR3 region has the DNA TGTGCCAGCAGTCTAGGAATCCGAAAGAGCACAGATACGCAGTATTTT. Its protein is CASSLGIRKSTDTQYF.

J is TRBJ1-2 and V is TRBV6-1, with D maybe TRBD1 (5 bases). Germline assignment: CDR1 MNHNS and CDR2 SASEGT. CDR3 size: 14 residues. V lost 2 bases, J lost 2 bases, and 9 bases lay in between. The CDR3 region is CASSEPGGNYGYTF. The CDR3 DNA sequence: TGTGCCAGCAGTGAACCGGGGGGAAACTATGGCTACACCTTC.

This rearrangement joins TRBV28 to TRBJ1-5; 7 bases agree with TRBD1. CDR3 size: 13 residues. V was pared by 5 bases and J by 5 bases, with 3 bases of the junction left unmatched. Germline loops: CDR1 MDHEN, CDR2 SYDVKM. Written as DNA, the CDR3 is TGTGCCAGCAGTCGGACAGGAGATCAGCCCCAGCATTTT. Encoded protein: CASSRTGDQPQHF. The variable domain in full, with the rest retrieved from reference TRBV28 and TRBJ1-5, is DVKVTQSSRYLVKRTGEKVFLECVQDMDHENMFWYRQDPGLGLRLIYFSYDVKMKEKGDIPEGYSVSREKKERFSLILESASTNQTSMYLCASSRTGDQPQHFGDGTRLSIL.

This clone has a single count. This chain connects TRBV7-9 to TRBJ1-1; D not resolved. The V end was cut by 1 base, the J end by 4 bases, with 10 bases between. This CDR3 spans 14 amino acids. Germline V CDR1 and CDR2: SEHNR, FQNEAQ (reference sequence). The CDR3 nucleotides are TGTGCCAGCAGCTTAGTAACAGTGGGCACTGAAGCTTTCTTT. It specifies CASSLVTVGTEAFF.

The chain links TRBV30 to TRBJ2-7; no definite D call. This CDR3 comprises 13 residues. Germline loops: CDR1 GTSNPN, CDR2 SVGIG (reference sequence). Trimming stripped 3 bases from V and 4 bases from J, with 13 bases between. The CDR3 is CAWSANIVYEQYF. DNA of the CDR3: TGTGCCTGGAGCGCCAACATTGTGTACGAGCAGTACTTC.

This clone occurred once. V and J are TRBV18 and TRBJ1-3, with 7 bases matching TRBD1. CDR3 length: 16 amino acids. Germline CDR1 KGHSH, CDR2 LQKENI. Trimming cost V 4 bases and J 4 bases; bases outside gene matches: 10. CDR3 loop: CASSLNDRAAGNTIYF. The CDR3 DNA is TGTGCCAGCTCACTCAATGACAGGGCGGCGGGAAACACCATATATTTT.

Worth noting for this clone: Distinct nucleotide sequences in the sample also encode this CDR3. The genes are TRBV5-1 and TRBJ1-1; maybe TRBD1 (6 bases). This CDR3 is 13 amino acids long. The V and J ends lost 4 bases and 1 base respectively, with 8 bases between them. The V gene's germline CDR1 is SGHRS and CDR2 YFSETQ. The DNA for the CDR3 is TGCGCCAGCAGCCCGGGACAGAACACTGAAGCTTTCTTT. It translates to CASSPGQNTEAFF.

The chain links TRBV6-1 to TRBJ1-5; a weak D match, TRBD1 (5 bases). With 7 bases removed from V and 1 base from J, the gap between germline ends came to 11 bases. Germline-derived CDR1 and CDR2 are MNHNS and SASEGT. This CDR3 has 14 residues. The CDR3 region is CASKEWGSNQPQHF. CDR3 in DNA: TGTGCCAGCAAGGAATGGGGCAGCAATCAGCCCCAGCATTTT.

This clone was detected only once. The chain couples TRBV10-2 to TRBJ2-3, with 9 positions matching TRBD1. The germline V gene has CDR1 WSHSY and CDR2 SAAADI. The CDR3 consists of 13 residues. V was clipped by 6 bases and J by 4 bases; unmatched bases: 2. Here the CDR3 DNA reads TGCGCCAGCAGACGACAGGGGGCAGATACGCAGTATTTT. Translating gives CASRRQGADTQYF.

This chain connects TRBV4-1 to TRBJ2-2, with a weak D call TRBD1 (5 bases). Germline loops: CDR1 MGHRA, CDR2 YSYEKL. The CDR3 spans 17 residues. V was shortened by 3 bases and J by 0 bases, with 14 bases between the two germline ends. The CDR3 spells CASSQGPEHANTGELFF. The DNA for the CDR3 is TGCGCCAGCAGCCAGGGGCCCGAACACGCGAACACCGGGGAGCTGTTTTTT.

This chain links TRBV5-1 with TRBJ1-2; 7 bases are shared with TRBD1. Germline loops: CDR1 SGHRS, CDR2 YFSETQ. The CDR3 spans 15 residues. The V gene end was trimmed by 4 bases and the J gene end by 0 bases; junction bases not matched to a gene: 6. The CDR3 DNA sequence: TGCGCCAGCAGCGTCGGGACAGTAACTAACTATGGCTACACCTTC. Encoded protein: CASSVGTVTNYGYTF. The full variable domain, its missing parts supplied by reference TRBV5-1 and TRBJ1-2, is KAGVTQTPRYLIKTRGQQVTLSCSPISGHRSVSWYQQTPGQGLQFLFEYFSETQRNKGNFPGRFSGRQFSNSRSEMNVSTLELGDSALYLCASSVGTVTNYGYTFGSGTRLTVV.

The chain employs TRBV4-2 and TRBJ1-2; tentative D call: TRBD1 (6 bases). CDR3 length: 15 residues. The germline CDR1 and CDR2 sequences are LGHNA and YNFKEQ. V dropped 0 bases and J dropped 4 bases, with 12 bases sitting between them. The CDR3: CASSQEAPRGYGYTF. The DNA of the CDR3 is TGTGCCAGCAGCCAAGAAGCTCCCAGGGGCTATGGCTACACCTTC.

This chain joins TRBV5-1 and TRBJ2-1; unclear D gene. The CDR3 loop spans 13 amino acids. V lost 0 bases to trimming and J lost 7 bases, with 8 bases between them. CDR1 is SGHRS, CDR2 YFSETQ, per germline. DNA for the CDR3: TGCGCCAGCAGCTTGGCTTTGTTGAATGAGCAGTTCTTC. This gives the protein CASSLALLNEQFF.

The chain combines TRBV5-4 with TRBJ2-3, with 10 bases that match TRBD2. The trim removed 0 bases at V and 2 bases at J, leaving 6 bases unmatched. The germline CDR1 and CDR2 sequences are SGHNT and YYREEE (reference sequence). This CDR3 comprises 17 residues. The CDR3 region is CASSLEVAGGLTDTQYF. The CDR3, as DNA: TGTGCCAGCAGCTTGGAAGTAGCGGGGGGCCTCACAGATACGCAGTATTTT.

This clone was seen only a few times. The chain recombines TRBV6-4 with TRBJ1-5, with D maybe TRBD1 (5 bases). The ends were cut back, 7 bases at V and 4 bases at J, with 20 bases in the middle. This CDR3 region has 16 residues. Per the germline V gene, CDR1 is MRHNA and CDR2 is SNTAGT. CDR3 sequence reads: CASIYSRQTSNQPQHF. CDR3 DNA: TGTGCCAGCATTTACTCGAGACAGACGTCTAATCAGCCCCAGCATTTT.

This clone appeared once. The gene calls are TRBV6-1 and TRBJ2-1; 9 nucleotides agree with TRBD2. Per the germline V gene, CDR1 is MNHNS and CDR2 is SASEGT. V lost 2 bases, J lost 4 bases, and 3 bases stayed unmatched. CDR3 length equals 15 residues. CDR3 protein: CASSESGGPYNEQFF. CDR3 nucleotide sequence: TGTGCCAGCAGTGAAAGCGGGGGGCCTTACAATGAGCAGTTCTTC.

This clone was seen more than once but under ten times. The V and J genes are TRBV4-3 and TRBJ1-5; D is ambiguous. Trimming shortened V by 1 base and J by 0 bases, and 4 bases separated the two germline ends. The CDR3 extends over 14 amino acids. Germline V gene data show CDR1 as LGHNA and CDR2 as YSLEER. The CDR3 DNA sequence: TGCGCCAGCAGCCAAGGACTTAGCAATCAGCCCCAGCATTTT. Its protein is CASSQGLSNQPQHF.

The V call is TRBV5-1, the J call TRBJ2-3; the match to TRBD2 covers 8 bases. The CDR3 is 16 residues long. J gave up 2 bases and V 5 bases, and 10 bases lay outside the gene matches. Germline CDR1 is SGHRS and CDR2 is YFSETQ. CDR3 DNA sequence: TGCGCCAGCAGGGAGGTAGCGGGGAGCCCCACAGATACGCAGTATTTT. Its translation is CASREVAGSPTDTQYF.

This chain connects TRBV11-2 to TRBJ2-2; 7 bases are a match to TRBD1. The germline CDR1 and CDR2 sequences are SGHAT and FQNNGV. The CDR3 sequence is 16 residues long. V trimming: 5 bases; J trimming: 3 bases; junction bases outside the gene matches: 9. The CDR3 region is CASSDDRERYTGELFF. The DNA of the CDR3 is TGTGCCAGCAGCGATGACAGGGAGAGGTACACCGGGGAGCTGTTTTTT.

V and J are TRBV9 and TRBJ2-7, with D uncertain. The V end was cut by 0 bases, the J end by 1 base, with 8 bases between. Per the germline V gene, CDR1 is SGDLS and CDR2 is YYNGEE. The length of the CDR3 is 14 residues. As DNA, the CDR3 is TGTGCCAGCAGCGTAGGTCCAGGTTCCTACGAGCAGTACTTC. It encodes CASSVGPGSYEQYF.

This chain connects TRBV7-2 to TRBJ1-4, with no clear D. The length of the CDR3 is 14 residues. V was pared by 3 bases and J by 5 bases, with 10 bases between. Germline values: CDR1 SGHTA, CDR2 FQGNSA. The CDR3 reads CASSFWTGNEKLFF. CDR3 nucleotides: TGTGCCAGCAGCTTTTGGACTGGAAATGAAAAACTGTTTTTT.